The sequence of this TCR beta chain was determined in a study of blood T cell repertoires in COVID-19. This CDR3 has 14 residues. V dropped 0 bases and J dropped 2 bases, with 8 bases sitting between them. The germline V gene encodes CDR1 LGHDT and CDR2 YNNKEL (reference sequence). The data were produced by immunoSEQ multiplex PCR, yet TCRdb's version contains in-frame clones alone and is incomplete. The sample lists around 130,000 clones, about 88% occurring once. Seattle cases were enrolled at active infection and followed longitudinally. The source of this sequence is a human donor with COVID-19, enrolled during active disease. The donor label of this sample is uncertain. V usage is TRBV3-1 (or the pseudogene TRBV3-2) and J usage is TRBJ2-7; D uncertain. Sequenced sample: peripheral blood. This CDR3 reads CASSQDLGTYEQYF. The CDR3 DNA follows: TGTGCCAGCAGCCAAGATCTAGGCACCTACGAGCAGTACTTC.